This TCR beta chain was found in a study of T cell responses to AZD1222 COVID-19 vaccine. General study results and limits: None of the repertoires were sampled until the peak T cell response had passed. Possibly, clonal diversity was underestimated; donors were largely white British and included more females. Of spike-specific TCRs, nearly half reportedly target regions left unmutated in variants.

With respect to this clone: The target antigen is unknown.

Using immunoSEQ multiplex PCR, the repertoire was profiled, and TCRdb retains in-frame clones only, with some absent. The table records around 100,000 clones, about 90% of them present only once. Germline V gene sequence: CDR1 LGHDT, CDR2 YNNKEL (reference sequence). The CDR3 sequence is 14 residues long. V was pared by 7 bases and J by 9 bases, with 11 bases of the junction left unmatched. This clonotype was sampled from an adult in good health. This material consisted of peripheral blood, taken on day 0 of AZD1222 vaccination. This rearrangement joins TRBV3-1 (or the pseudogene TRBV3-2) to TRBJ2-1; 8 bases align to TRBD2. The CDR3 DNA reads TGTGCCAGCAACCCTTCGGGGACTAGAGGTGAGCAGTTCTTC. Translation: CASNPSGTRGEQFF.